Presented here are 2 T cell receptor beta chains from one specimen sequenced in a study of memory CD4+ T cells and cytomegalovirus serostatus. Data came from immunoSEQ multiplex PCR; TCRdb stores just in-frame clones and leaves some out. The sample records about 52,000 clones, around four fifths being singletons. Single viable CD3+CD4+CD8-CD45RO+ cells were sorted as the memory CD4+ T cells. Sequenced sample: memory CD4+ T cells from blood. The receptor source for this set is an adult in good health and CMV-seropositive.

The V gene is TRBV28, the J gene TRBJ2-1, with unresolved D. Germline V lookup: CDR1 MDHEN, CDR2 SYDVKM. V lost 11 bases and J 0 bases, leaving 8 bases between the germline ends. The CDR3 contains 12 residues. CDR3 sequence reads: CALKGSYNEQFF. CDR3 in DNA: TGTGCCTTAAAGGGCTCCTACAATGAGCAGTTCTTC. The whole variable domain, remainder taken from reference TRBV28 and TRBJ2-1, is DVKVTQSSRYLVKRTGEKVFLECVQDMDHENMFWYRQDPGLGLRLIYFSYDVKMKEKGDIPEGYSVSREKKERFSLILESASTNQTSMYLCALKGSYNEQFFGPGTRLTVL.

This chain links TRBV29-1 with TRBJ1-1; the D gene is possibly TRBD1 (5 bases). The CDR3 runs to 13 residues. Trimming removed 3 bases from V and 1 base from J, with 9 bases in between. From germline, CDR1 is SQVTM and CDR2 ANQGSEA. The CDR3 sequence: CSVDREKNTEAFF. The CDR3 DNA follows: TGCAGCGTTGACAGGGAGAAGAACACTGAAGCTTTCTTT.